Below, 14 T cell receptor beta chains from the same sample are listed, as sequenced in a study of blood T cell repertoires in COVID-19. The protocol was immunoSEQ multiplex PCR, while the TCRdb copy is restricted to in-frame clones and leaves out a portion. The data contain some 330,000 clones, approximately 92% of them singletons. Source material: PBMCs or T cells enriched from blood (not recorded which). Source of these receptors: a woman aged 25 to 39 who had recovered from COVID-19.

The chain uses TRBV5-1 and TRBJ2-7; TRBD2 aligns across 8 bases. The length of the CDR3 is 15 residues. Germline CDR1 SGHRS, CDR2 YFSETQ. The V segment lost 4 bases and the J segment 1 base; nucleotides outside the gene matches: 7. CDR3 residues: CASSHGLAPSYEQYF. The DNA of the CDR3 is TGCGCCAGCAGCCACGGACTAGCTCCTTCCTACGAGCAGTACTTC.

The V gene is TRBV3-1 (or the pseudogene TRBV3-2), the J gene TRBJ1-4; 7 bases agree with TRBD1. The CDR3 is 16 amino acids. Germline-derived CDR1 and CDR2 are LGHDT and YNNKEL (reference sequence). With 3 bases clipped from V and 3 bases from J, the junction kept 7 bases outside the gene matches. The DNA for the CDR3 is TGTGCCAGCAGCCAGAGACAGGGCCCGGCTAATGAAAAACTGTTTTTT. This encodes CASSQRQGPANEKLFF.

The chain combines TRBV9 with TRBJ2-5, with TRBD2 identical over 7 bases. Per the germline V gene, CDR1 is SGDLS and CDR2 is YYNGEE. This CDR3 spans 13 amino acids. Trimming cost V 3 bases and J 5 bases; bases outside gene matches: 4. The CDR3, as DNA: TGTGCCAGCAGCGCCCACGGGGGGGAGACCCAGTACTTC. Amino acids: CASSAHGGETQYF.

The chain couples TRBV28 to TRBJ1-1, with D unresolved. The CDR3 runs 13 residues. V dropped 8 bases and J dropped 2 bases, with 12 bases sitting between them. The V gene's germline CDR1 is MDHEN and CDR2 SYDVKM. The CDR3 region is CASRPAGNTEAFF. The CDR3 coding sequence is TGTGCCAGCCGTCCGGCGGGCAACACTGAAGCTTTCTTT.

This chain uses TRBV19 with TRBJ2-1; no reliable D call. V lost 5 bases and J 10 bases, leaving 18 bases between the germline ends. The germline V gene encodes CDR1 LNHDA and CDR2 SQIVND (reference sequence). This CDR3 has 14 residues. The CDR3 spells CASSFDRRGGEQFF. The CDR3 nucleotides read TGTGCCAGTAGTTTCGACCGCCGAGGCGGAGAGCAGTTCTTC. The whole variable domain, filled in from reference TRBV19 and TRBJ2-1, reads DGGITQSPKYLFRKEGQNVTLSCEQNLNHDAMYWYRQDPGQGLRLIYYSQIVNDFQKGDIAEGYSVSREKKESFPLTVTSAQKNPTAFYLCASSFDRRGGEQFFGPGTRLTVL.

This clone was recorded a few times. The CDR3 nucleotides are TGTGCCTCCACACCCTGGGGGGACTCAACCTACGAGCAGTACTTC. Its protein is CASTPWGDSTYEQYF. The chain links TRBV30 to TRBJ2-7; possible D gene TRBD2, 6 bases. Trimming left V 7 bases short and J 2 bases short, with 21 bases between. CDR3 length: 15 amino acids. Germline CDR1 is GTSNPN and CDR2 is SVGIG (reference sequence).

This chain connects TRBV7-2 to TRBJ1-5; D is ambiguous. Germline CDR1 SGHTA, CDR2 FQGNSA. The CDR3 totals 14 residues. V was pared by 5 bases and J by 9 bases, with 17 bases between. Here the CDR3 reads CASSPDPRQRPQHF. CDR3 nucleotide sequence: TGTGCCAGCAGCCCCGACCCCCGACAAAGGCCCCAGCATTTT.

V gene TRBV3-1 (or the pseudogene TRBV3-2) combines with J gene TRBJ2-2; 7 nucleotides line up with TRBD1. The CDR3 extends over 16 amino acids. The germline V gene has CDR1 LGHDT and CDR2 YNNKEL (reference sequence). Trimming removed 4 bases from V and 2 bases from J; junction bases left unmatched: 7. The CDR3 protein is CASSRTGTANTGELFF. The CDR3 bases are TGTGCCAGCAGCCGCACCGGGACAGCAAACACCGGGGAGCTGTTTTTT.

This chain connects TRBV28 to TRBJ1-2, with no clear D. V was pared by 1 base and J by 2 bases, with 8 bases between. Germline V gene sequence: CDR1 MDHEN, CDR2 SYDVKM. The CDR3 consists of 14 residues. CDR3 nucleotide sequence: TGTGCCAGCAGTTTATTGGGCAGGAACTATGGCTACACCTTC. It encodes CASSLLGRNYGYTF.

CDR3 loop: CASSAQSTEAFF. The CDR3 nucleotides read TGTGCCAGCAGCGCACAGAGCACTGAAGCTTTCTTT. The chain couples TRBV13 to TRBJ1-1; D not resolved. The CDR3 spans 12 residues. Germline V gene sequence: CDR1 PRHDT, CDR2 FYEKMQ (reference sequence). Trimming removed 5 bases at V and 4 bases at J, with 8 bases between.

This chain joins TRBV10-3 and TRBJ2-7; 10 bases fit TRBD1. With 8 bases clipped from V and 7 bases from J, the junction kept 20 bases outside the gene matches. This CDR3 is built from 17 residues. Germline CDR1 and CDR2: ENHRY and SYGVKD. As DNA, the CDR3 is TGTGCCATCGGAACGGGACAGGGGATGAAGGGAACGGGGGAGCAGTACTTC. The encoded protein is CAIGTGQGMKGTGEQYF.

The chain couples TRBV14 to TRBJ2-5, with TRBD2 as a possible D gene (6 bases). The CDR3 is 15 residues long. Trimming took off 3 bases at V and 2 bases at J, with 13 bases between the two ends. From germline, CDR1 is SGHDN and CDR2 FVKESK. CDR3 nucleotide sequence: TGTGCCAGCAGCCAGGCCCTTGGAGGGCAAGAGACCCAGTACTTC. This sequence encodes CASSQALGGQETQYF.

The J gene is TRBJ2-7, the V gene TRBV7-2, with D unresolved. Germline CDR1 SGHTA, CDR2 FQGNSA. The CDR3 runs 14 residues. Trimming stripped 5 bases from V and 7 bases from J, with 18 bases between. CDR3 sequence: CASSPGYAPREQYF. CDR3 sequence (DNA): TGTGCCAGCAGCCCCGGGTACGCCCCCCGGGAGCAGTACTTC.

The chain links TRBV7-9 to TRBJ1-1, with D maybe TRBD1 (5 bases). V lost 5 bases and J 0 bases, leaving 16 bases between the germline ends. Germline CDR1 is SEHNR and CDR2 is FQNEAQ (reference sequence). CDR3 length: 16 amino acids. The CDR3, as DNA: TGTGCCAGCAGCCCCACAAATCCGACAGTGAACACTGAAGCTTTCTTT. Translation gives CASSPTNPTVNTEAFF.